Described below is a single T cell receptor (beta chain) sequence and its context. This clonotype was seen at least ten times. Its recognized antigen is unknown. Base qualities are not at hand, and no much larger clone is one base apart. This sample is drawn from a study of T cell repertoires in cytomegalovirus infection (dated by TCRdb to 2018 to 2020). Concerning the study at large: The HLA type of each donor mattered for the analysis, because public TCR beta signatures pointed to carriage of CMV infection along with the matching HLA type.

Sequenced on an Illumina HiSeq 1500. TCRdb redid the processing of the public reads, applying fastp at Q25 and MiXCR, and retained in-frame beta chains. Duplicate CDR3 protein sequences are folded into a single record with the most common DNA and genes. Here the sample has 200,000 to 250,000 distinct CDR3 sequences; 6.5% occur a single time. About 6.5% of the sample is held by the ten biggest clonotypes. CDR1 and CDR2 were assigned from the germline V gene as SGHTA and FQGNSA. The CDR3 starts with the cysteine, ends with the phenylalanine, and has 16 residues. The sequence is cut down to CDR3 DNA, 48 bases in frame from base 1. V is cut back by 1 base and J by 5 bases, with 6 bases in the junction unmatched. General study outcomes and caveats: In both this cohort and an independent cohort of some 350 donors, the cumulative frequency of public TCR beta family members distinguished carriers of CMV infection plus the relevant HLA type. The ex vivo response was dominated by HLA-C-restricted CMV-specific TCR beta clonotypes, which also provided the single most frequent clonotype in two of eight donors.

Input material: PBMCs. The chain is made from TRBV7-2 and TRBJ2-1, with 9 central nucleotides matching TRBD1. The clonotype was recovered from a human donor in good health (CMV status not recorded). Some clones in this sample may be carry-over from other donors' samples. The nucleotide sequence is TGTGCCAGCAGCTTAGTCGGGACAGGGTCTAACAATGAGCAGTTCTTC. It specifies CASSLVGTGSNNEQFF. The full variable domain, with segments outside the CDR3 supplied by the reference TRBV7-2 and TRBJ2-1 proteins, appears as GAGVSQSPSNKVTEKGKDVELRCDPISGHTALYWYRQSLGQGLEFLIYFQGNSAPDKSGLPSDRFSAERTGGSVSTLTIQRTQQEDSAVYLCASSLVGTGSNNEQFFGPGTRLTVL.